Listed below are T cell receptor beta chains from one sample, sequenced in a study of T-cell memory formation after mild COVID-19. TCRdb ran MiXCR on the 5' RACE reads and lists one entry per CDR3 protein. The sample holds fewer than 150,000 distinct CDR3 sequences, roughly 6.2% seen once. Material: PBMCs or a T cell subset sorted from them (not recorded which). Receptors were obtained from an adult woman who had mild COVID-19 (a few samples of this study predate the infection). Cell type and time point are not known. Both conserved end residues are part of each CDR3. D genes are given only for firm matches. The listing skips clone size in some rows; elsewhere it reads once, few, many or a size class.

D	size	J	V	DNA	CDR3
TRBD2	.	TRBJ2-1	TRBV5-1	TGCGCCAGCAGCTCCGGGACTAGCGGGCGCAATGAGCAGTTCTTC	CASSSGTSGRNEQFF
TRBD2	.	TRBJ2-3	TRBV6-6	TGTGCCAGCAGGCGAGCGGGGGGCTACACAGATACGCAGTATTTT	CASRRAGGYTDTQYF
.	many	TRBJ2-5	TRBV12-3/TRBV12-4	TGTGCCAGCTCGCGGATATCAGAGACCCAGTACTTC	CASSRISETQYF
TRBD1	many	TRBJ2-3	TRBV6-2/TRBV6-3	TGTGCCAGCAGTTACGACCGGGACAGCCCCGGGATCAGCACAGATACGCAGTATTTT	CASSYDRDSPGISTDTQYF
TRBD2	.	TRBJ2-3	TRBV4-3	TGCGCCAGCAGAAAGGAACTAGCGGGAATCCTCGGGGATACGCAGTATTTT	CASRKELAGILGDTQYF
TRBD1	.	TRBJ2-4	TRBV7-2	TGTGCCAGCAGCCTTGGACAGGGGTCCAAAAACATTCAGTACTTC	CASSLGQGSKNIQYF
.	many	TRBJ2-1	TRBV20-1	TGCAATCCCTCCTACAATGAGCAGTTCTTC	CNPSYNEQFF
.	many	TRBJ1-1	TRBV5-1	TGCGCCAGCAGCTTGGTTCCAGGGGCGAACACTGAAGCTTTCTTT	CASSLVPGANTEAFF
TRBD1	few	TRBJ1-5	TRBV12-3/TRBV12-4	TGTGCCAGCAGTCGGTGGGGGGACAGTAACTGGTCCCAGCATTTT	CASSRWGDSNWSQHF
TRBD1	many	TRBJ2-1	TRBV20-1	TGCAGTCAACAGGGGGCCTCGTACAATGAGCAGTTCTTC	CSQQGASYNEQFF
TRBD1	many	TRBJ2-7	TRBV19	TGTGCCAGTAGACACCGGGACAGGGCGTACGAGCAGTACTTC	CASRHRDRAYEQYF
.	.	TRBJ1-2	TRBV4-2	TGTGCCAGCAGCCAAGAGGCCCCCGGGACAAACTATGGCTACACCTTC	CASSQEAPGTNYGYTF
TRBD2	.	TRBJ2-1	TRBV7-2	TGTGCCAGCAGCTACGGACTAGCGGGATGGTACAATGAGCAGTTCTTC	CASSYGLAGWYNEQFF
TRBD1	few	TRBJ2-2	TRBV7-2	TGTGCCAGCAGTCAGGACAGGGACGCCGGGGAGCTGTTTTTT	CASSQDRDAGELFF
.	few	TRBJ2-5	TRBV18	TGTGCCAGCTCACCCCTGGACCGAGAGACCCAGTACTTC	CASSPLDRETQYF
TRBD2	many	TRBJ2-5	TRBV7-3	TGTGCCAGCAGCCAAGCGGGGGGTGTGGAGACCCAGTACTTC	CASSQAGGVETQYF
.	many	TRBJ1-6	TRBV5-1	TGCGCCAGCAGCCTACAGGGTCTGGATAATTCACCCCTCCACTTT	CASSLQGLDNSPLHF
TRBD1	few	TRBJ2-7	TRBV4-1	TGCGCCAGCAGCCAGGAACAGGGGTATGGATTGGGGGAGCAGTACTTC	CASSQEQGYGLGEQYF